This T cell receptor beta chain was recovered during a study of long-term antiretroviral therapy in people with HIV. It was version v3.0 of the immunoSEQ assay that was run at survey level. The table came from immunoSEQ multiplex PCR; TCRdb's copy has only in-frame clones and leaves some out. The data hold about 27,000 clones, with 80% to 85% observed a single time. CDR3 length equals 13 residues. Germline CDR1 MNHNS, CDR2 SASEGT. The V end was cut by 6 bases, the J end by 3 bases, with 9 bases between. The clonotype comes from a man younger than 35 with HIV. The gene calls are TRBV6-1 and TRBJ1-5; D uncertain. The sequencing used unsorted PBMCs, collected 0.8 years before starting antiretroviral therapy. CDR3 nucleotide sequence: TGTGCCAGCAGCAGGACCTCCAATCAGCCCCAGCATTTT. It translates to CASSRTSNQPQHF.